Listed below are T cell receptor beta chains from one sample, sequenced in a study of T cells after posttransplantation cyclophosphamide. The repertoire was sequenced with immunoSEQ multiplex PCR; TCRdb's copy has only in-frame clones and lacks some. This sample yields 20,000 to 25,000 clones, of which 75% to 90% are seen a single time; 1.9% belongs to the top ten. This material consisted of PBMCs, taken around 380 days after allogeneic stem cell transplant with calcineurin inhibitor and methotrexate. These receptors came from a female patient in her 30s who received an allogeneic stem cell transplant from an unrelated donor, was CMV-positive, and had acute and chronic GVHD. Some T cells may be provided by the graft donor. The CDR3 runs from the conserved cysteine through the conserved F or W. Fields, in order: CDR3 protein, CDR3 DNA, clone size, D gene, V gene, CDR3 length, J gene. D genes are given only for firm matches. Clone size is not always given. Where it is, it says once, few, many or a class for expanded clones.

CASSLRSSGSNEQFF TGTGCCAGCAGCTTAAGGTCTAGCGGGAGTAATGAGCAGTTCTTC NA TRBD2 TRBV7-6 15 TRBJ2-1
CASSVYPGQGLKGTEAFF TGTGCCAGCAGCGTTTACCCGGGACAGGGGCTCAAAGGGACTGAAGCTTTCTTT NA TRBD1 TRBV13 18 TRBJ1-1
CAISGLSSGRPDTQYF TGTGCCATCAGTGGTTTGTCTAGCGGGAGGCCTGATACGCAGTATTTT NA TRBD2 TRBV10-3 16 TRBJ2-3
CASSLGGGSYYNEQFF TGCGCCAGCAGCTTGGGGGGCGGGAGTTACTACAATGAGCAGTTCTTC NA TRBD2 TRBV5-1 16 TRBJ2-1
CASSLGATGELFF TGCGCCAGCAGCTTGGGAGCCACCGGGGAGCTGTTTTTT NA NA TRBV5-1 13 TRBJ2-2
CASSPAEDVAFF TGTGCCAGCAGTCCTGCTGAGGATGTCGCTTTCTTT NA NA TRBV27 12 TRBJ1-1
CASSSLQGRTEAFF TGTGCCAGCAGCTCCTTACAGGGTCGCACTGAAGCTTTCTTT NA NA TRBV7-6 14 TRBJ1-1
CASSILNGKDRRAFF TGTGCCAGTAGTATACTCAATGGTAAGGACAGAAGAGCTTTCTTT NA NA TRBV19 15 TRBJ1-1
CASRQSGNEQFF TGTGCCAGCAGACAATCAGGGAATGAGCAGTTCTTC NA NA TRBV7-9 12 TRBJ2-1
CATSRGRGYTEAFF TGTGCCACCAGCAGGGGCAGGGGGTACACTGAAGCTTTCTTT NA TRBD1 TRBV15 14 TRBJ1-1
CASSLDLATGVAGELFF TGTGCCAGCAGCTTAGATCTCGCGACAGGGGTAGCCGGGGAGCTGTTTTTT NA TRBD1 TRBV11-3 17 TRBJ2-2
CASRGYGTGTGNTGELFF TGTGCCAGCAGGGGCTACGGGACCGGGACAGGGAACACCGGGGAGCTGTTTTTT NA TRBD1 TRBV28 18 TRBJ2-2
CASSLDGGGTDTQYF TGTGCCAGCAGCTTGGACGGGGGAGGAACAGATACGCAGTATTTT NA NA TRBV5-4 15 TRBJ2-3
CASSVLNGGGPQHF TGTGCCAGCAGTGTCTTAAACGGGGGTGGGCCCCAGCATTTT NA NA TRBV2 14 TRBJ1-5
CASGTRGTEAFF TGTGCCAGCGGCACCAGGGGTACTGAAGCTTTCTTT NA NA TRBV27 12 TRBJ1-1
CASGRNRGPTEAFF TGTGCCAGCGGCAGAAACAGGGGTCCCACTGAAGCTTTCTTT NA TRBD1 TRBV6-1 14 TRBJ1-1
CAWTKGYGTDTQYF TGTGCCTGGACAAAGGGGTATGGCACAGATACGCAGTATTTT NA NA TRBV30 14 TRBJ2-3
CASSDGGSSGANVLTF TGTGCCAGCAGTGACGGTGGGAGCTCTGGGGCCAACGTCCTGACTTTC NA NA TRBV6-4 16 TRBJ2-6
CASSYRDRYYEQYF TGTGCCAGCAGTTACCGGGACAGATACTACGAGCAGTACTTC NA TRBD1 TRBV6-5 14 TRBJ2-7
CAWSVANSNQPQHF TGTGCCTGGAGTGTAGCGAATAGCAATCAGCCCCAGCATTTT NA NA TRBV30 14 TRBJ1-5
CASSLVGGRATDTQYF TGTGCCAGCAGTTTGGTTGGCGGGAGGGCCACAGATACGCAGTATTTT NA TRBD2 TRBV28 16 TRBJ2-3
CASSVATGTGGTNEKLFF TGTGCCAGCAGCGTAGCTACTGGGACAGGGGGCACTAATGAAAAACTGTTTTTT NA TRBD1 TRBV9 18 TRBJ1-4
CASSFPGQGARAFF TGTGCCAGCAGCTTCCCGGGACAGGGGGCCAGGGCTTTCTTT NA TRBD1 TRBV7-9 14 TRBJ1-1
CARGTGGSYEQYF TGTGCCAGGGGGACAGGGGGGTCCTACGAGCAGTACTTC once TRBD1 TRBV7-2 13 TRBJ2-7